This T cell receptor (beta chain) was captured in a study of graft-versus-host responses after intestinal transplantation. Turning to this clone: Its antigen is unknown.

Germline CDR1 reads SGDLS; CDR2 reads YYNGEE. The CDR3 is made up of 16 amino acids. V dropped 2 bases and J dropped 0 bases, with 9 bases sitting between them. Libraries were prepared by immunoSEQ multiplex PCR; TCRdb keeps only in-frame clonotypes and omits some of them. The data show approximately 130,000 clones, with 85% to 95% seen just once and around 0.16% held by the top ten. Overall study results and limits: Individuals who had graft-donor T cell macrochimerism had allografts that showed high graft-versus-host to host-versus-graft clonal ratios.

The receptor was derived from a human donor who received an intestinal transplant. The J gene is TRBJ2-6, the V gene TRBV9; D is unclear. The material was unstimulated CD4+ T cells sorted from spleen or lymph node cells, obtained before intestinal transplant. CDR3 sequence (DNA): TGTGCCAGCAGCGTGCATGAGAGCTCTGGGGCCAACGTCCTGACTTTC. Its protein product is CASSVHESSGANVLTF.